What follows are 30 T cell receptor beta chains derived from one specimen sequenced in a study of cytomegalovirus exposure and HLA in healthy donors. The repertoire was sequenced with immunoSEQ multiplex PCR; TCRdb's copy has only in-frame clones and lacks some. The table records about 200,000 clones, around 86% of them present only once. Sequenced material: PBMCs. The receptors come from a woman aged 18-35 years in good health and CMV-seronegative.

The V gene is TRBV4-1, the J gene TRBJ2-2, with TRBD2 matching over 11 bases. Germline values: CDR1 MGHRA, CDR2 YSYEKL. The CDR3 sequence is 17 residues long. The J segment lost 6 bases and the V segment lost 3 bases, leaving 9 bases of the junction unmatched. CDR3 sequence: CASSQGRLAGSAGELFF. The DNA of the CDR3 is TGCGCCAGCAGCCAGGGCAGACTAGCGGGAAGCGCCGGGGAGCTGTTTTTT.

V usage is TRBV2 and J usage is TRBJ1-1; TRBD1 is a possible D gene (6 bases). Trimming took 2 bases from V and 4 from J, leaving 17 bases between them. Germline V gene sequence: CDR1 SNHLY, CDR2 FYNNEI. The CDR3 consists of 16 residues. The CDR3 spells CASSEYTGLRGTEAFF. The DNA for the CDR3 is TGTGCCAGCAGTGAATATACAGGGTTAAGGGGCACTGAAGCTTTCTTT.

This clone came up once. This chain uses TRBV6-1 with TRBJ1-5; perhaps TRBD1 as D (5 bases). This CDR3 spans 14 amino acids. V was shortened by 6 bases and J by 6 bases, with 15 bases between the two germline ends. Germline V gene sequence: CDR1 MNHNS, CDR2 SASEGT. The CDR3 region has the DNA TGTGCCAGCAGAGGCCGTGGGACTTTTCAGCCCCAGCATTTT. This encodes CASRGRGTFQPQHF.

In this sample, this clone turned up many times. This specimen includes other DNA sequences encoding the same CDR3. The V gene is TRBV6-4, the J gene TRBJ2-2; the D gene is possibly TRBD1 (6 bases). V lost 2 bases to trimming and J lost 2 bases, with 6 bases between them. The CDR3 runs 14 residues. Per the germline V gene, CDR1 is MRHNA and CDR2 is SNTAGT. The CDR3 spells CASSDGTNTGELFF. DNA of the CDR3: TGTGCCAGCAGTGACGGGACAAACACCGGGGAGCTGTTTTTT.

The V gene is TRBV19, the J gene TRBJ2-7; TRBD1 agrees at 8 bases. Germline-derived CDR1 and CDR2 are LNHDA and SQIVND (reference sequence). V dropped 5 bases and J dropped 7; count of bases not matched to a gene: 7. This CDR3 is 13 amino acids long. The CDR3 is CASSGQGAGEQYF. The CDR3 region has the DNA TGTGCCAGTAGTGGGCAGGGGGCCGGGGAGCAGTACTTC.

The rearrangement joins TRBV5-7 to TRBJ1-5, with 7 nucleotides matching TRBD1. TRBV5-7 is treated as an ORF (open reading frame) with a function not yet certain. The CDR3 is 17 residues long. J gave up 0 bases and V 2 bases, and 8 bases lay outside the gene matches. Here the CDR3 DNA reads TGTGCCAGCAGCTTTGGAAACAGGGGTCATAGCAATCAGCCCCAGCATTTT. It specifies CASSFGNRGHSNQPQHF.

The chain uses TRBV7-8 and TRBJ2-7, with TRBD1 matching 7 bases. V was clipped by 5 bases and J by 3 bases; unmatched bases: 13. In germline, CDR1 is SGHVS, CDR2 FQNEAQ. CDR3 size: 16 residues. Here the CDR3 reads CASSRGGSGFNYEQYF. CDR3 nucleotides: TGTGCCAGCAGCCGAGGGGGCTCAGGGTTTAACTACGAGCAGTACTTC.

The chain uses TRBV6-5 and TRBJ1-1; D uncertain. The CDR3 covers 13 residues. CDR1 is MNHEY, CDR2 SVGAGI, per germline. Trimming took 8 bases from V and 4 from J, leaving 14 bases between them. The CDR3 DNA sequence: TGTGCCAGCTCACGAGGTATCCTCACTGAAGCTTTCTTT. As protein: CASSRGILTEAFF.

The chain combines TRBV7-9 with TRBJ2-1; TRBD1 aligns across 7 bases. CDR1 and CDR2 from the germline V gene are SEHNR and FQNEAQ (reference sequence). This CDR3 has 14 residues. The ends lost 5 bases at V and 6 bases at J; junction bases unmatched: 7. CDR3 nucleotides: TGTGCCAGCAGCCGTGGACAGGCGTTCAATGAGCAGTTCTTC. This gives the protein CASSRGQAFNEQFF.

The V call is TRBV5-1, the J call TRBJ2-7; 8 bases map to TRBD2. Germline CDR1 SGHRS, CDR2 YFSETQ. The CDR3 extends over 13 amino acids. The ends lost 5 bases at V and 0 bases at J; junction bases unmatched: 1. The CDR3 here is CASSSGASYEQYF. CDR3 nucleotides: TGCGCCAGCAGTAGCGGGGCCTCCTACGAGCAGTACTTC.

The chain is built from TRBV18 and TRBJ1-3; maybe TRBD1 (5 bases). The V gene lost 1 base and the J gene lost 0 bases, with 10 bases spanning the gap. Germline lookup yields CDR1 KGHSH and CDR2 LQKENI. The CDR3 consists of 16 residues. The CDR3 loop is CASSPLVQVSGNTIYF. CDR3 nucleotide sequence: TGTGCCAGCTCACCACTCGTACAGGTCTCTGGAAACACCATATATTTT.

The chain joins TRBV9 to TRBJ2-2, with D perhaps matching TRBD2 (5 bases). The CDR3 extends over 13 amino acids. Germline CDR1 SGDLS, CDR2 YYNGEE. Trimming took 2 bases from V and 6 from J, leaving 8 bases between them. The CDR3 spells CASSVDWAGELFF. CDR3 nucleotides: TGTGCCAGCAGCGTGGACTGGGCCGGGGAGCTGTTTTTT.

This chain links TRBV7-9 with TRBJ2-3; 7 bases line up with TRBD2. The V gene end was trimmed by 5 bases and the J gene end by 2 bases; junction bases not matched to a gene: 16. There are 18 residues in the CDR3. In germline, CDR1 is SEHNR, CDR2 FQNEAQ (reference sequence). This CDR3 reads CASSPIPMLADFTDTQYF. The CDR3 bases are TGTGCCAGCAGCCCTATCCCCATGCTAGCGGACTTCACAGATACGCAGTATTTT. Supplemented by reference TRBV7-9 and TRBJ2-3, the full variable domain reads DTGVSQNPRHKITKRGQNVTFRCDPISEHNRLYWYRQTLGQGPEFLTYFQNEAQLEKSRLLSDRFSAERPKGSFSTLEIQRTEQGDSAMYLCASSPIPMLADFTDTQYFGPGTRLTVL.

The rearrangement joins TRBV2 to TRBJ2-5; 8 positions match TRBD2. V shed 4 bases, J shed 5 bases, and the junction held 12 bases outside the gene matches. The germline V gene encodes CDR1 SNHLY and CDR2 FYNNEI. The CDR3 extends over 16 amino acids. DNA of the CDR3: TGTGCCAGCAGTGGCTCGCCCGGGAGGGGAAGGGAGACCCAGTACTTC. Translating gives CASSGSPGRGRETQYF.

The chain couples TRBV7-3 to TRBJ1-1; D not resolved. This CDR3 contains 13 residues. Germline V gene sequence: CDR1 SGHTA, CDR2 FQGTGA. V lost 5 bases to trimming and J lost 10 bases, with 17 bases between them. CDR3 amino acids: CASSTGEGRAAFF. The CDR3 region has the DNA TGTGCCAGCAGCACCGGGGAGGGCCGAGCAGCTTTCTTT.

The rearrangement joins TRBV18 to TRBJ1-4; D is possibly TRBD1 (5 bases). The CDR3 length is 15 residues. Looked up from germline, CDR1 is KGHSH and CDR2 is LQKENI. Trimming shortened V by 3 bases and J by 2 bases, and 10 bases separated the two germline ends. The DNA for the CDR3 is TGTGCCAGCTCACCGACTGGGACTACTAATGAAAAACTGTTTTTT. Translation gives CASSPTGTTNEKLFF.

This chain uses TRBV23-1 with TRBJ2-7; D is perhaps TRBD1 (6 bases). TRBV23-1 is noted as an ORF with a role that remains uncertain. CDR3 length: 14 amino acids. Trimming cost V 6 bases and J 5 bases, with 17 bases left between them. The CDR3 loop is CASRWETGSHEQYF. CDR3 DNA sequence: TGCGCCAGCAGATGGGAGACAGGATCCCACGAGCAGTACTTC.

CDR3 nucleotides: TGTGCCAGCAGCCAGAAGACCGGGACAGGGGGCTACGAGCAGTACTTC. This codes for CASSQKTGTGGYEQYF. This rearrangement joins TRBV4-2 to TRBJ2-7; 11 bases map to TRBD1. CDR1 LGHNA and CDR2 YNFKEQ come from the germline V gene. The CDR3 is 16 amino acids. Losses at the gene ends were 3 bases for V and 3 bases for J; bases not matched to a gene: 7.

This clone was counted at least ten times. J is TRBJ1-5 and V is TRBV25-1, with TRBD1 matching over 9 bases. The CDR3 consists of 15 residues. V shed 4 bases and J 6 bases; nucleotides not matched to a gene: 7. Germline V gene lookup returns CDR1 MGHDK and CDR2 SYGVNS. The CDR3 loop reads CASSGGTGWVQPQHF. Here the CDR3 DNA reads TGTGCCAGCAGTGGCGGGACAGGGTGGGTTCAGCCCCAGCATTTT.

The chain combines TRBV25-1 with TRBJ2-1; the D is unclear. Germline-derived CDR1 and CDR2 are MGHDK and SYGVNS. The length of the CDR3 is 13 residues. Trimming shortened V by 4 bases and J by 3 bases, and 7 bases separated the two germline ends. CDR3 nucleotides: TGTGCCAGCAGTGGTTCTATCTACAATGAGCAGTTCTTC. Its translation is CASSGSIYNEQFF.

CDR3 residues: CASRSRGTGGFNGYTF. The CDR3 DNA reads as TGTGCCAGTAGATCCCGCGGGACAGGGGGGTTTAATGGCTACACCTTC. V and J are TRBV19 and TRBJ1-2, with TRBD1 matching 11 bases. Germline V lookup: CDR1 LNHDA, CDR2 SQIVND (reference sequence). J lost 6 bases, V lost 6 bases, and 12 bases had no gene match. This CDR3 spans 16 amino acids.

This clone was counted between two and nine times. V and J are TRBV7-3 and TRBJ1-1, with TRBD1 as a possible D gene (6 bases). Germline CDR1 and CDR2: SGHTA and FQGTGA. The CDR3 has 13 amino acids. V lost 5 bases and J lost 2, with 9 bases in between. The CDR3 region is CASSKDSNTEAFF. The CDR3 coding sequence is TGTGCCAGCAGCAAGGACAGCAACACTGAAGCTTTCTTT. Supplemented by reference TRBV7-3 and TRBJ1-1, the full variable domain reads GAGVSQTPSNKVTEKGKYVELRCDPISGHTALYWYRQSLGQGPEFLIYFQGTGAADDSGLPNDRFFAVRPEGSVSTLKIQRTERGDSAVYLCASSKDSNTEAFFGQGTRLTVV.

The V and J genes are TRBV6-1 and TRBJ1-1; no clear D gene. CDR3 length: 13 residues. Looked up from germline, CDR1 is MNHNS and CDR2 is SASEGT. V lost 11 bases to trimming and J lost 1 base, with 14 bases between them. The CDR3 region is CAFERVRNTEAFF. CDR3 sequence (DNA): TGTGCCTTTGAGCGGGTACGGAACACTGAAGCTTTCTTT.

The V and J genes are TRBV6-6 and TRBJ2-7, with D hard to call. The CDR3 runs 12 residues. Trimming cost V 5 bases and J 6 bases, with 11 bases left between them. From germline, CDR1 is MNHNY and CDR2 SVGAGI (reference sequence). The CDR3 nucleotides read TGTGCCAGCAGTCCACGGGTCTTCGAGCAGTACTTC. Its translation is CASSPRVFEQYF.

This chain joins TRBV5-6 and TRBJ1-1; D gene unclear. Germline CDR1 is SGHDT and CDR2 is YYEEEE. V was shortened by 0 bases and J by 1 base, with 13 bases between the two germline ends. The CDR3 has 16 residues. The CDR3 is CASSLALRQWNTEAFF. DNA for the CDR3: TGTGCCAGCAGCTTGGCTTTGAGGCAATGGAACACTGAAGCTTTCTTT.

The chain recombines TRBV5-1 with TRBJ1-4; TRBD1 matches at 8 bases. This CDR3 has 14 amino acids. V shed 4 bases, J shed 8 bases, and the junction held 7 bases outside the gene matches. Germline lookup yields CDR1 SGHRS and CDR2 YFSETQ. CDR3 loop: CASSTTGGTEKLFF. Written as DNA, the CDR3 is TGCGCCAGCAGCACCACAGGGGGGACGGAAAAACTGTTTTTT.

CDR3 sequence reads: CASSLGGLAGGGEQYF. The CDR3 DNA reads as TGTGCCAGCAGCTTGGGGGGACTAGCGGGAGGTGGGGAGCAGTACTTC. The chain carries TRBV7-9 and TRBJ2-7, with 15 positions matching TRBD2. CDR3 size: 16 residues. The junction had 7 bases not matched to a gene; V was cut back by 3 bases and J by 7 bases. CDR1 and CDR2 (germline): SEHNR, FQNEAQ (reference sequence).

The V gene is TRBV5-1, the J gene TRBJ2-3; 7 bases agree with TRBD1. CDR3 length: 15 residues. Germline V CDR1 and CDR2: SGHRS, YFSETQ. V lost 2 bases, J lost 3 bases, and 6 bases stayed unmatched. The CDR3 coding sequence is TGCGCCAGCAGCTTTTTGGGACAGAGGACAGATACGCAGTATTTT. Translating gives CASSFLGQRTDTQYF.

CDR3: CSVQGGTGGTEAFF. The CDR3 coding sequence is TGCAGCGTTCAGGGAGGGACGGGGGGCACTGAAGCTTTCTTT. The chain joins TRBV29-1 to TRBJ1-1; perhaps TRBD1 as D (5 bases). Trimming removed 5 bases at V and 4 bases at J, with 17 bases between. CDR1 is SQVTM and CDR2 is ANQGSEA in the germline V gene. This CDR3 has 14 amino acids.

The rearrangement links TRBV5-1 to TRBJ2-3; perhaps TRBD1 as D (6 bases). V shed 4 bases and J shed 0 bases, with 9 bases lying between them. CDR1 is SGHRS and CDR2 is YFSETQ in the germline V gene. The length of the CDR3 is 14 residues. In DNA form, the CDR3 reads TGCGCCAGCAGCCGGGACACCAGCACAGATACGCAGTATTTT. Its protein product is CASSRDTSTDTQYF.